This TCR beta chain was identified during a study of T cells after yellow fever vaccination. Study overall: Preparation used SMART-Seq v4 Ultra Low Input for the low-cell-number fractions.

Study-level results: After the booster, 96% of CD4 and 75% to 90% of CD8 primary-response clones were re-detected.

TCRdb re-called the 5' RACE reads through MiXCR, storing one row per CDR3 protein. The table includes 310,000 or so distinct CDR3 sequences, about 6.9% detected once. V was clipped by 2 bases and J by 5 bases, with 15 bases between them. The CDR3 covers 15 residues. Germline CDR1 reads LGHNA; CDR2 reads YNFKEQ. This clonotype has more than one count but fewer than ten. Its specificity is not known. The sample here was PBMCs, taken about 49 days after the first yellow fever vaccination. The chain links TRBV4-2 to TRBJ2-5; D gene uncertain. The source of this sequence is a man aged 18 to 30 who received the YFV17D yellow fever vaccine. The CDR3 sequence: CASSQTFDESETQYF. The CDR3 nucleotides are TGTGCCAGCAGCCAAACCTTCGACGAGTCGGAGACCCAGTACTTC.